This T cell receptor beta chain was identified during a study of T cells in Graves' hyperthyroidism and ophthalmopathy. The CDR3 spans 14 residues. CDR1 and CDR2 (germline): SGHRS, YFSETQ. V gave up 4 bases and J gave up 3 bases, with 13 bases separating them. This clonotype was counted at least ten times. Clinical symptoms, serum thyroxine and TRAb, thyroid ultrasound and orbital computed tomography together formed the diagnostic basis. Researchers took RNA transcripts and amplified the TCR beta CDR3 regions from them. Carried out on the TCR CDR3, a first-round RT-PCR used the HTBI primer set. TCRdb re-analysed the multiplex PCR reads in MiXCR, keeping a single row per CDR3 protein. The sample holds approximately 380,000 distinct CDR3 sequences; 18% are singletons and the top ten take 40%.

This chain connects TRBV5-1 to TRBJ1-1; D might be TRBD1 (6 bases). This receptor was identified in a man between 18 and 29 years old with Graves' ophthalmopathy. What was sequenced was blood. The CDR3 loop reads CASSLVTGDTEAFF. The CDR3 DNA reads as TGCGCCAGCAGCCTAGTGACAGGAGACACTGAAGCTTTCTTT.